The following is a T cell receptor beta chain sequence with its context. The data belong to a study of blood T cell repertoires in COVID-19. Study details: Sources were T cells, B-cell-depleted T cells, or PBMCs; the material itself was cDNA or gDNA.

TCRdb keeps only in-frame clones here, not all; method: immunoSEQ multiplex PCR. The sample carries approximately 350,000 clones, 88% recorded once. Those enrolled in Seattle joined during active infection and were followed longitudinally afterward. There are 15 residues in the CDR3. Per the germline V gene, CDR1 is SGHRS and CDR2 is YFSETQ. J gave up 1 base and V 4 bases, and 8 bases lay outside the gene matches. The chain carries TRBV5-1 and TRBJ2-7, with 7 bases aligning to TRBD1. The receptor comes from a woman between 65 and 79 years old with COVID-19, enrolled during active disease. The sequenced sample consisted of peripheral blood. The CDR3 DNA sequence: TGCGCCAGCAGCCGAGTTGTGACAGGGTCCTACGAGCAGTACTTC. This codes for CASSRVVTGSYEQYF.